The sequence of this T cell receptor beta chain was determined in a study of T cell responses to AZD1222 COVID-19 vaccine. Background on the study: Pooling covered second doses at about 4 or about 12 weeks.

This CDR3 has 17 residues. With regard to this clone: The antigen is undetermined.

Findings and limits, study-wide: Just five or six AZD1222 recipients were seropositive at baseline. An increase in Spike-specific TCR breadth and depth was observed after two AZD1222 doses. Donors skewed white British and female; clonal diversity was possibly underestimated.

Measured with immunoSEQ multiplex PCR; TCRdb has only the in-frame clones, and not every one. This sample has 90,000 to 110,000 clones, with over 75% found just once. The sample here was peripheral blood, taken on day 0 of AZD1222 vaccination. The rearrangement joins TRBV21-1 to TRBJ1-5; no check of the table's D call, TRBD1, against the DNA was made. TRBV21-1 is described as a pseudogene. The sequence came from an adult in good health. CDR3 protein: CASSKVMGQRFNQPQHF. The CDR3 DNA reads TGTGCCAGCAGCAAAGTAATGGGACAGAGATTCAATCAGCCCCAGCATTTT.